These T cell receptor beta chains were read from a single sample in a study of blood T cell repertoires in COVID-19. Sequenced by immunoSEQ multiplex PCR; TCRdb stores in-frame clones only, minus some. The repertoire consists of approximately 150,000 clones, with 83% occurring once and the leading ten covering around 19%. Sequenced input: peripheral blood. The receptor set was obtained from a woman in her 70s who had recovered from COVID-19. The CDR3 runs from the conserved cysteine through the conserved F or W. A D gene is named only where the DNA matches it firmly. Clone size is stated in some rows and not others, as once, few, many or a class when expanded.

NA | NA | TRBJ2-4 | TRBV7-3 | TGTGCCAGCAGCCCAGGTGGCGTGAACATTCAGTACTTC | CASSPGGVNIQYF
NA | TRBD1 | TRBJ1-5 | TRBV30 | TGTGCCTGGGGACAGGTTAGCAATCAGCCCCAGCATTTT | CAWGQVSNQPQHF
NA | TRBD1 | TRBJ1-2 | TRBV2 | TGTGCCAGCAGCCAGGGGACAGAAAGTGGCTACACCTTC | CASSQGTESGYTF
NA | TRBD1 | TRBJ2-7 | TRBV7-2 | TGTGCCAGCAGCCCCCGGGACAGGGGCTACGAGCAGTACTTC | CASSPRDRGYEQYF
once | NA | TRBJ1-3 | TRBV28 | TGTGCCAGCAGTCCCAACTTTGGAAACACCATATATTTT | CASSPNFGNTIYF
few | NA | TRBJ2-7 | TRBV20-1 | TGCAGTGCTAGTCGAGGGACTGAATCCTACGAGCAGTACTTC | CSASRGTESYEQYF
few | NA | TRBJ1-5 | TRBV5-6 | TGTGCCAGCAGCAACGACAGGCTCAATCAGCCCCAGCATTTT | CASSNDRLNQPQHF
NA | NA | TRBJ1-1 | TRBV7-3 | TGTGCCAGCAGCTCGATACAGGGTTGGGTGGGCACTGAAGCTTTCTTT | CASSSIQGWVGTEAFF
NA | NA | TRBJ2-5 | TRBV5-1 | TGCGCCAGCAGCCGAGTCGGGGGACAAGAGACCCAGTACTTC | CASSRVGGQETQYF
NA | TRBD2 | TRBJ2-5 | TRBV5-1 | TGCGCCAGCAGCCGACAAAGCGGGAGGGAGACCCAGTACTTC | CASSRQSGRETQYF
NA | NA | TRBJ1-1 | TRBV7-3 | TGTGCCAGCAGCCTCCAAGCGAACACTGAAGCTTTCTTT | CASSLQANTEAFF
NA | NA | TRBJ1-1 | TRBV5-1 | TGCGCCAGCCGCGCGGGATGGGGTTCGGCCGCTGAAGCTTTCTTT | CASRAGWGSAAEAFF
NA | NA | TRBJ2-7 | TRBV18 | TGTGCCAGCTCACCAAGCGGAGCCCTTAGGGAGCAGTACTTC | CASSPSGALREQYF
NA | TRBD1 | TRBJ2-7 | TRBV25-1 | TGTGCCAGCAGTGACCTTGGGGCAGGGGGCGCGGAGCAGTACTTC | CASSDLGAGGAEQYF
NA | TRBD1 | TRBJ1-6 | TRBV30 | TGTGCCTGCCCTCGTGCCGGGGCAGGGGGTTCACCCCTCCACTTT | CACPRAGAGGSPLHF
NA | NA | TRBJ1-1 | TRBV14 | TGTGCCAGCAGCCAGCAGGGGTCGGGGACTGAAGCTTTCTTT | CASSQQGSGTEAFF
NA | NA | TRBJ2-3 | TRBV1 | TGCACCAGCAGCCAAGACCGACTAGCGGGGCCTAGCACAGATACGCAGTATTTT | CTSSQDRLAGPSTDTQYF
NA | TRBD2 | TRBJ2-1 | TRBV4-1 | TGCGCCAGCAGCCAGACTAGCGGCCCCTACAATGAGCAGTTCTTC | CASSQTSGPYNEQFF
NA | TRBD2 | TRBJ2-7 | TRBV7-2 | TGTGCCAGCAGATTCAGCCCCGGGACTAGCGGGATCGAGCAGTACTTC | CASRFSPGTSGIEQYF
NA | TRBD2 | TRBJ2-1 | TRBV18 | TGTGCCAGCTCACCACCCGGGACTAGCGGGACCAATGAGCAGTTCTTC | CASSPPGTSGTNEQFF
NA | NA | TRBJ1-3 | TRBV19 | TGTGCCAGTAGTTCCCGGACACGCTCTGGAAACACCATATATTTT | CASSSRTRSGNTIYF
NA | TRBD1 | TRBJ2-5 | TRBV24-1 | TGTGCCACCAGTGACCCCGGACAGGCCCTCCAAGAGACCCAGTACTTC | CATSDPGQALQETQYF
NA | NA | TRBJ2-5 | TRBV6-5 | TGTGCCAGCAGACCCCCAGGGGACCAAGAGACCCAGTACTTC | CASRPPGDQETQYF
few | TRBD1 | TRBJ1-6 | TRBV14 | TGTGCCAGCAGCCCAACGGGACAGGGCGATTCACCCCTCCACTTT | CASSPTGQGDSPLHF
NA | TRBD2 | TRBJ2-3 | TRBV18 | TGTGCCAGCAATAGCGGGGCCACAGATACGCAGTATTTT | CASNSGATDTQYF
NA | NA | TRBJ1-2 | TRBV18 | TGTGCCAGCTCACCAGCGGGGGAAGGCTACACCTTC | CASSPAGEGYTF
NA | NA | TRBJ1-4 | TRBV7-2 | TGTGCCAGCAGCTTAGTTACGGCGGTTGAAAAACTGTTTTTT | CASSLVTAVEKLFF
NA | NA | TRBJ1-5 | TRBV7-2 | TGTGCCAGCAGCTTAGGGGCCCGCGTGGGTCAGCCCCAGCATTTT | CASSLGARVGQPQHF
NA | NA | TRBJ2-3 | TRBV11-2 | TGTGCCAGCAGCGCGTCAGGGTGGGGCACAGATACGCAGTATTTT | CASSASGWGTDTQYF
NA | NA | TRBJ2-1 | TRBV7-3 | TGTGCCAGCAGCCCTCCTAGCTCGGGTCAGTACAATGAGCAGTTCTTC | CASSPPSSGQYNEQFF
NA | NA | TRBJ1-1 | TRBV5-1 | TGCGCCAGCAGCCTCTTGGGGCCCGACACTGAAGCTTTCTTT | CASSLLGPDTEAFF
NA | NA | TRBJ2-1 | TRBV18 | TGTGCCAGCTCACCATCGAGTGATGAGCAGTTCTTC | CASSPSSDEQFF
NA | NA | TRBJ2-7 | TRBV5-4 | TGTGCCAGCAGCTTTACTAGGTCCGAGCAGTACTTC | CASSFTRSEQYF